The 12 T cell receptor beta chains below all came from one sample that was sequenced in a study of Ad26.COV2.S vaccination and SARS-CoV-2 variants. Assay: immunoSEQ multiplex PCR; the TCRdb copy retains only in-frame clones and omits some. The sample lists about 350,000 clones, around 90% occurring once. Treatment given: roughly 18 received Ad26.COV2.S at low or high dose, single or two shots; 5 received placebo; per-sample allocation not given. Specimens were obtained on day 63 following the first vaccine or placebo injection. This sample comprised peripheral blood, obtained in a trial of Ad26.COV2.S vaccine versus placebo. The source is a person between 18 and 59 years old who received the Ad26.COV2.S COVID-19 vaccine or a placebo.

The V and J genes are TRBV9 and TRBJ1-3, with D tentatively TRBD1 (5 bases). This CDR3 is 19 amino acids long. CDR1 and CDR2 (germline): SGDLS, YYNGEE. Trimming removed 0 bases from V and 0 bases from J, with 19 bases in between. The CDR3 nucleotides read TGTGCCAGCAGCGTAGGGGTGGGAAACGCGGGGGACTCTGGAAACACCATATATTTT. It codes for CASSVGVGNAGDSGNTIYF.

The CDR3 region has the DNA TGTGCCTGGAGTAGTCAGTTTGGGTCCACGGACACTGAAGCTTTCTTT. It codes for CAWSSQFGSTDTEAFF. The rearrangement joins TRBV30 to TRBJ1-1; D not certain. CDR3 size: 16 residues. The germline V and J ends were trimmed by 2 bases and 3 bases, with 19 bases remaining between them. CDR1 is GTSNPN and CDR2 is SVGIG in the germline V gene (reference sequence).

The V and J genes are TRBV30 and TRBJ1-6; D ambiguous. The CDR3 runs to 14 residues. V lost 4 bases to trimming and J lost 4 bases, with 11 bases between them. Germline V gene sequence: CDR1 GTSNPN, CDR2 SVGIG (reference sequence). The CDR3 here is CAWKSGEYNSPLHF. The CDR3 DNA follows: TGTGCCTGGAAAAGCGGCGAGTATAATTCACCCCTCCACTTT.

The gene calls are TRBV5-6 and TRBJ1-1; unclear D gene. Germline lookup yields CDR1 SGHDT and CDR2 YYEEEE. This CDR3 comprises 16 residues. Deletions cut 4 bases from V and 2 bases from J, with 18 bases between. CDR3 region: CASSLPGEAENTEAFF. The DNA for the CDR3 is TGTGCCAGCAGCCTACCCGGGGAGGCGGAAAACACTGAAGCTTTCTTT.

The chain has TRBV9 and TRBJ1-1; no clear D gene. V gave up 0 bases and J gave up 3 bases, with 12 bases separating them. The CDR3 is 15 residues long. Germline V gene lookup returns CDR1 SGDLS and CDR2 YYNGEE. As DNA, the CDR3 is TGTGCCAGCAGCGTAGGCTCGTACGGGGACACTGAAGCTTTCTTT. As protein: CASSVGSYGDTEAFF. The entire variable domain, with the rest obtained from reference TRBV9 and TRBJ1-1, is as follows: DSGVTQTPKHLITATGQRVTLRCSPRSGDLSVYWYQQSLDQGLQFLIQYYNGEERAKGNILERFSAQQFPDLHSELNLSSLELGDSALYFCASSVGSYGDTEAFFGQGTRLTVV.

J is TRBJ1-2 and V is TRBV29-1; D uncertain. Germline V gene data show CDR1 as SQVTM and CDR2 as ANQGSEA. Trimming left V 0 bases short and J 8 bases short, with 13 bases between. This CDR3 has 13 amino acids. The CDR3 sequence is CSVEERGRRGYTF. The DNA for the CDR3 is TGCAGCGTTGAAGAACGCGGAAGACGCGGCTACACCTTC.

The V and J genes are TRBV28 and TRBJ2-7; TRBD2 might be the D (6 bases). CDR3 length: 14 amino acids. Germline V gene data show CDR1 as MDHEN and CDR2 as SYDVKM. V lost 6 bases to trimming and J lost 5 bases, with 17 bases between them. CDR3 nucleotide sequence: TGTGCCAGCAGCCCCTACCTGCGGGACCACGAGCAGTACTTC. Translating it yields CASSPYLRDHEQYF.

The CDR3 sequence: CASSRGEGHTGELFF. CDR3 DNA: TGTGCCAGCAGCCGGGGGGAGGGCCATACCGGGGAGCTGTTTTTT. The genes are TRBV28 and TRBJ2-2; 7 bases map to TRBD2. The V gene end was trimmed by 6 bases and the J gene end by 5 bases; junction bases not matched to a gene: 9. From germline, CDR1 is MDHEN and CDR2 SYDVKM. The CDR3 spans 15 residues.

The chain couples TRBV30 to TRBJ2-1; D may be TRBD2 (6 bases). Deletions cut 1 base from V and 0 bases from J, with 13 bases between. The V gene's germline CDR1 is GTSNPN and CDR2 SVGIG (reference sequence). The CDR3 has 16 residues. For the CDR3, the DNA is TGTGCCTGGAGTGGGGGAGGAGCGAGCTCCTACAATGAGCAGTTCTTC. Its protein product is CAWSGGGASSYNEQFF. Drawing the rest from reference TRBV30 and TRBJ2-1, the complete variable domain is SQTIHQWPATLVQPVGSPLSLECTVEGTSNPNLYWYRQAAGRGLQLLFYSVGIGQISSEVPQNLSASRPQDRQFILSSKKLLLSDSGFYLCAWSGGGASSYNEQFFGPGTRLTVL.

The chain uses TRBV7-7 and TRBJ1-1; tentatively, D is TRBD1 (6 bases). Between the trimmed V and J ends, which lost 1 base and 7 bases, there was a span of 10 bases. The CDR3 runs to 13 residues. Germline-derived CDR1 and CDR2 are SSHAT and FNYEAQ (reference sequence). The CDR3 loop is CASSLDRDGEAFF. Written as DNA, the CDR3 is TGTGCCAGCAGCTTAGACAGGGATGGTGAAGCTTTCTTT.

The rearrangement joins TRBV7-9 to TRBJ1-5; TRBD1 aligns across 7 bases. The trim removed 6 bases at V and 5 bases at J, leaving 4 bases unmatched. The CDR3 has 13 amino acids. The germline V gene encodes CDR1 SEHNR and CDR2 FQNEAQ (reference sequence). CDR3 sequence reads: CASRSTGDQPQHF. The DNA of the CDR3 is TGTGCCAGCAGGTCCACAGGGGATCAGCCCCAGCATTTT.

The chain recombines TRBV7-9 with TRBJ1-2; 7 bases fit TRBD1. The V segment lost 1 base and the J segment 10 bases; nucleotides outside the gene matches: 6. This CDR3 contains 13 residues. Looked up from germline, CDR1 is SEHNR and CDR2 is FQNEAQ (reference sequence). The CDR3 region is CASSLVETGPYTF. The CDR3 DNA reads TGTGCCAGCAGCTTAGTAGAGACAGGGCCCTACACCTTC. The variable domain in full, with the rest retrieved from reference TRBV7-9 and TRBJ1-2, is DTGVSQNPRHKITKRGQNVTFRCDPISEHNRLYWYRQTLGQGPEFLTYFQNEAQLEKSRLLSDRFSAERPKGSFSTLEIQRTEQGDSAMYLCASSLVETGPYTFGSGTRLTVV.